Sequencing of this TCR beta chain was carried out in a study of shared clonotypes between healthy human individuals. CD45RA-negative memory and CD45RA+ naive subsets were split from the CD4+ cells. CDR1 and CDR2 (germline): SNHLY, FYNNEI. V lost 7 bases and J lost 4, with 4 bases in between. The CDR3 length is 11 residues. As to this clone: Other nucleotide sequences in the sample specify the same CDR3.

Sequencing was performed with immunoSEQ multiplex PCR; in TCRdb, only in-frame clones are kept and a portion is missing. The sample contains 2,100,000 or so clones, roughly 95% of which appear only once. Specimen: naive CD4+ T cells sorted from blood. The sample's subset: CD45RA+ positively selected. The clonotype originates from a man younger than 35 in good health. The V and J genes are TRBV2 and TRBJ2-2; unclear D gene. The CDR3 spells CASKSTGELFF. DNA of the CDR3: TGTGCCAGCAAGAGCACCGGGGAGCTGTTTTTT.